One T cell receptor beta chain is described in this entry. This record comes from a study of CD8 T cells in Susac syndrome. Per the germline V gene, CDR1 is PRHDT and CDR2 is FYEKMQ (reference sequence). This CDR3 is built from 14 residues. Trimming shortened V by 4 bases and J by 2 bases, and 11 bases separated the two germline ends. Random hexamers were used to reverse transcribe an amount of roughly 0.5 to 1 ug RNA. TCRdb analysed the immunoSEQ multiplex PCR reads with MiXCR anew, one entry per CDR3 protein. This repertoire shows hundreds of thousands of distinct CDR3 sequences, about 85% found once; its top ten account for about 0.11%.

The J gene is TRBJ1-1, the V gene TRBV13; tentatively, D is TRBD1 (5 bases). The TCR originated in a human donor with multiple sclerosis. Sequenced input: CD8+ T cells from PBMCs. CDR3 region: CASSWMGDNTEAFF. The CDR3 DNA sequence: TGTGCCAGCAGCTGGATGGGGGATAACACTGAAGCTTTCTTT.